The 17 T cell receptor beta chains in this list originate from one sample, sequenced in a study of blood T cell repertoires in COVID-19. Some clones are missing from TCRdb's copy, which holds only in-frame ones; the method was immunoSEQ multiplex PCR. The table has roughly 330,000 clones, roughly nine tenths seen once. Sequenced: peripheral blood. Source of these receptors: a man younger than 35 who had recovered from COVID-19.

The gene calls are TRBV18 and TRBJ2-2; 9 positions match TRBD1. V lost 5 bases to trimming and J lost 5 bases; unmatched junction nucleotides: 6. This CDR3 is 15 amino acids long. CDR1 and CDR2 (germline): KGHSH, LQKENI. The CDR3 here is CASSTGTGRTGELFF. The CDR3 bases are TGTGCCAGCTCAACCGGGACAGGGCGTACCGGGGAGCTGTTTTTT.

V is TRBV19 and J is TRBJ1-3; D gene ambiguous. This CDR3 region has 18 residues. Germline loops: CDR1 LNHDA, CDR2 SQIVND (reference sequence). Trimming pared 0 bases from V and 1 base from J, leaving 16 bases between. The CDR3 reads CASSIDVGSSDSGNTIYF. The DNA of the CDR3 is TGTGCCAGTAGTATAGATGTTGGCAGCAGCGATTCTGGAAACACCATATATTTT.

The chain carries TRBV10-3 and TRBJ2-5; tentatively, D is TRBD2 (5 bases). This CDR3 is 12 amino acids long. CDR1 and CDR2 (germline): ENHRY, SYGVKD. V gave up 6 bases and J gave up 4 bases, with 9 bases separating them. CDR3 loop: CAIRDSPETQYF. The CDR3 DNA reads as TGTGCCATCAGGGACTCTCCAGAGACCCAGTACTTC.

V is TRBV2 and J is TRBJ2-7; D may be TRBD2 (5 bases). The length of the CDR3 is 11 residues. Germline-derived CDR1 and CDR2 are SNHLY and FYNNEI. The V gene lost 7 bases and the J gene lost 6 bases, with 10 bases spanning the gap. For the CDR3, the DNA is TGTGCCAGCACCCAAGGAGGCGAGCAGTACTTC. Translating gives CASTQGGEQYF.

CDR3 residues: CSVEEVWTGVGGYTF. The CDR3 DNA reads as TGCAGCGTTGAAGAGGTTTGGACAGGGGTAGGTGGCTACACCTTC. This sequence joins TRBV29-1 and TRBJ1-2, with 9 bases lining up with TRBD1. V shed 0 bases and J 7 bases; nucleotides not matched to a gene: 9. Germline values: CDR1 SQVTM, CDR2 ANQGSEA. This CDR3 region has 15 residues.

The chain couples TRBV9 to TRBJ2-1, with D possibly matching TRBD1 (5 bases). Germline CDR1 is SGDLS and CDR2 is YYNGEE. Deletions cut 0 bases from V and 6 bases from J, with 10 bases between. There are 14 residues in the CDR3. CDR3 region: CASSVEAGPNEQFF. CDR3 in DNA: TGTGCCAGCAGCGTAGAGGCAGGGCCCAATGAGCAGTTCTTC.

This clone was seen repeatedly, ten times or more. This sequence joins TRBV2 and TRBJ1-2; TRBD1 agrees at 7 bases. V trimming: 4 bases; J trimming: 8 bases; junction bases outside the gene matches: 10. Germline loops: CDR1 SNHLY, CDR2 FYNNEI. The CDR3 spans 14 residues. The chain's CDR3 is CASSGQGHQGGYTF. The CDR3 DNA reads TGTGCCAGCAGTGGACAGGGCCATCAAGGAGGCTACACCTTC.

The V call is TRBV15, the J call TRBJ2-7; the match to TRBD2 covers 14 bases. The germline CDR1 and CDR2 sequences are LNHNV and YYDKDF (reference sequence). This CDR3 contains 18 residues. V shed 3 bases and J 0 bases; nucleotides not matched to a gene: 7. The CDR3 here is CATSSNLGLAGGSYEQYF. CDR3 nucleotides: TGTGCCACCAGCAGCAACCTAGGACTAGCGGGAGGCTCCTACGAGCAGTACTTC.

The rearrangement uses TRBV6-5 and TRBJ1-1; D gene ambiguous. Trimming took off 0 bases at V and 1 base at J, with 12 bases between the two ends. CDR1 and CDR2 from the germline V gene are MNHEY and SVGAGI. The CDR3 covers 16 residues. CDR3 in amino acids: CASSYSNGRPNTEAFF. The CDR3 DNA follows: TGTGCCAGCAGTTACTCGAACGGGAGGCCGAACACTGAAGCTTTCTTT.

The CDR3 loop is CASSLRGSDTANTEAFF. In nucleotides, the CDR3 is TGCGCCAGCAGCTTGAGGGGGTCGGACACCGCGAACACTGAAGCTTTCTTT. This rearrangement joins TRBV5-1 to TRBJ1-1; a possible D gene is TRBD1 (6 bases). Germline V lookup: CDR1 SGHRS, CDR2 YFSETQ. The V end lost 1 base, the J end lost 1 base, and 17 bases lay between the germline ends. The CDR3 loop spans 17 amino acids.

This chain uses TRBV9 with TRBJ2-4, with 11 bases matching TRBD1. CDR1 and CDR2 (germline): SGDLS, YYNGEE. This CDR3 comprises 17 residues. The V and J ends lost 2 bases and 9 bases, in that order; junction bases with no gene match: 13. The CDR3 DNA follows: TGTGCCAGCAGCGTCGACCTCGGGGACAGGGGGTTGAGCATTCAGTACTTC. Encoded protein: CASSVDLGDRGLSIQYF.

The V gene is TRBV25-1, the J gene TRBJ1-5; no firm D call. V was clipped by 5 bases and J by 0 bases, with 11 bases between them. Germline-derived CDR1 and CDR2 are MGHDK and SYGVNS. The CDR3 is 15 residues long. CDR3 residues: CASSNSLYSNQPQHF. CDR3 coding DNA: TGTGCCAGCAGTAACAGCCTATATAGCAATCAGCCCCAGCATTTT.

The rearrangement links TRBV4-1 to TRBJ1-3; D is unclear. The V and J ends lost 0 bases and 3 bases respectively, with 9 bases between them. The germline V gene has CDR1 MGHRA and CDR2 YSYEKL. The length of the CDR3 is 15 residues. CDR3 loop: CASSQDPGDGNTIYF. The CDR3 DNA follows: TGCGCCAGCAGCCAAGATCCCGGGGATGGAAACACCATATATTTT.

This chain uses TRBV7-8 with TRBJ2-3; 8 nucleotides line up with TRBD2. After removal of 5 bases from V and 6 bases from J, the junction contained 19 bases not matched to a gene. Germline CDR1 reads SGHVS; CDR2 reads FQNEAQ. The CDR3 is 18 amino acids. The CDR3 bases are TGTGCCAGCAGCCAAAACCCGGGGGGGCATTATCCTACGGATACGCAGTATTTT. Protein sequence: CASSQNPGGHYPTDTQYF.

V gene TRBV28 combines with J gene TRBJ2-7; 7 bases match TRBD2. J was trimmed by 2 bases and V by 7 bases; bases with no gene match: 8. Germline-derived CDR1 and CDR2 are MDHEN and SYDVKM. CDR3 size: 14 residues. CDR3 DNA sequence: TGTGCCAGCAACGGAGGACTAGATCCCTACGAGCAGTACTTC. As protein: CASNGGLDPYEQYF.

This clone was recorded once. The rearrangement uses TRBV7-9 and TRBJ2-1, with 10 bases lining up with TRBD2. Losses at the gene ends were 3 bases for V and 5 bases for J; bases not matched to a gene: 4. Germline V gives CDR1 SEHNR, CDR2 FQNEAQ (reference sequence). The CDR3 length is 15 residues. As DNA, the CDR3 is TGTGCCAGCAGCTTGGAGCGGGGGGGTCACAATGAGCAGTTCTTC. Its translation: CASSLERGGHNEQFF.

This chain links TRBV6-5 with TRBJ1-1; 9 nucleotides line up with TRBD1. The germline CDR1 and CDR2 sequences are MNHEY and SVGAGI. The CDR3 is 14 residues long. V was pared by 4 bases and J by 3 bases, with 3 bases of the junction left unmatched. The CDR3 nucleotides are TGTGCCAGCAGTTCTCGACAGGGGGACACTGAAGCTTTCTTT. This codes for CASSSRQGDTEAFF.